The TCR beta chain under discussion was sequenced for a study of Graves' ophthalmopathy and Graves' hyperthyroidism (dated by TCRdb to the late 2010s). For the wider study: Peripheral blood was collected at initial diagnosis, before any treatment. The study used TCR beta repertoire signatures to distinguish Graves' ophthalmopathy from Graves' hyperthyroidism and to predict progression to ophthalmopathy. In total, 135 blood samples were TCR-sequenced: 43 ophthalmopathy, approximately 75 hyperthyroidism and around 17 hyperthyroidism-to-ophthalmopathy patients. A discovery set of 95 to 100 patients (approximately 45 ophthalmopathy, about 55 stable hyperthyroidism) was enrolled to explore V-J signatures distinguishing ophthalmopathy from hyperthyroidism. An independent validation cohort comprised about 20 hyperthyroidism patients and about 16 patients who later progressed from hyperthyroidism to ophthalmopathy. In five to seven hyperthyroidism patients, T-cell repertoires of thyroid tissue and blood were compared. Following sample collection, hyperthyroidism patients were given methimazole at a starting dose of 30 mg daily, and ophthalmopathy patients were given high-dose intravenous methylprednisolone. Beyond this particular receptor, the publication reports: No statistical method was used to predetermine the sample size, and group allocation was not hidden from the investigators. Ophthalmopathy was separated from stable hyperthyroidism by the 13-signature model with about 85% sensitivity and around 81% specificity in cross-validation and with 80%/75% in the test set. In validation, the model predicted ophthalmopathy progression with 55% to 71% sensitivity and about 73% specificity; approximately 12 predicted patients were CT-confirmed with GO in a median of about 6.1 months. Most of the expanded thyroid clonotypes with a frequency above 0.001 were also detected in blood, and it was suggested that the thyroid immune response may be reflected by blood repertoires.

TCR beta CDR3 regions were amplified from RNA transcripts for repertoire sequencing. HTBI primers and the Qiagen OneStep RT-PCR kit were used in a first-round RT-PCR, which was followed by a second-round multiplex PCR, size selection and purification. Sequencing of the libraries was carried out on an Illumina HiSeq2000 in paired-end mode with 100 bp reads. The source study handled its data this way. SOAPnuke was used to process the reads, throwing out any read that had adapters, had uncalled bases, had a mean Phred below 15, or lacked an exact constant-primer or identifier match. COPE v1.2.5 was used to merge high-quality paired reads. Each unique nucleotide sequence was defined as a clonotype, and clonotypes were aligned to IMGT TRB V, D and J references with MiTCR v1.1. The analysis was limited to V-J combinations with a frequency above 0.0001, which together covered more than 98% of repertoires. A TCR clonal expansion and chaos score per V-J combination was defined as the ratio of F50 clonal expansion to chaos observed in the TCRdist matrix. Welch's t-statistics and random forest were used to reduce the features to 10 to 15 V-J combinations, which were then used as input to a naive Bayes classifier. The similarity between thyroid and blood repertoires was quantified using the Morisita-Horn index. Starting from the raw public reads, TCRdb applied fastp trimming at Q25, assembled clones with MiXCR and retained in-frame beta chains. Identical CDR3 proteins give one entry, which carries the most common genes and DNA. The V and J calls come from TCRdb's annotation, not from the publication. The sample profile shows 740,000 or so distinct CDR3 sequences; approximately 40% of them were found once. The ten largest account for roughly 45% of the sample.

To note about this clonotype: Its antigen is currently not known. No clone much larger than this one lies a single base away; base qualities are absent.

At the junction V is shortened by 3 bases and J by 3 bases, with 5 bases in between. Spanning cysteine to phenylalanine, the CDR3 consists of 13 amino acids. The sequence is cut down to CDR3 DNA, 39 bases in frame from base 1. For CDR1 and CDR2, the germline V gene lists ENHRY and SYGVKD. Patients with ophthalmopathy had moderately to severely active disease, with a Clinical Activity Score of 3 or more, a NOSPECS grade of 4 or more, and a disease duration of less than 3 months. Patients with other autoimmune diseases, uncontrolled infections, pregnancy or lactation were excluded from the study. Diagnosis relied on clinical symptoms, serum thyroxine, TRAb, thyroid ultrasound and orbital computed tomography. Ficoll-Paque density gradient centrifugation was used to isolate PBMCs from under 11 ml of fresh peripheral blood. Total RNA was extracted using Trizol reagent, and RNA quality was checked on an Agilent 2100 Bioanalyzer.

This TCR derives from an adult man with Graves' ophthalmopathy. The sample was peripheral blood. The V and J segments used are TRBV10-3 and TRBJ2-2; no D gene can be assigned with confidence. The CDR3 has the sequence CAISEDDTGELFF. The base sequence is TGTGCCATCAGTGAAGATGACACCGGGGAGCTGTTTTTT.